This entry concerns a single T cell receptor (beta chain). As yet, its antigen is unknown. The data are from a study of CD8+CD57+ T cells in acquired aplastic anemia. Study-wide context: Mean DNA quantity obtained from sorted CD4+ and CD8+ cells was around 3.2 ug. Whole-study findings and limits: Patients and controls were found to share twenty-nine CD8+ CDR3 sequences.

Germline lookup yields CDR1 MDHEN and CDR2 SYDVKM. The CDR3 totals 14 residues. The V end was cut by 3 bases, the J end by 3 bases, with 12 bases between. It was patients with CD8+CD57+ cell expansion by flow cytometry who were chosen for sequencing. Every one of the patients had aplastic anemia (severe, acquired). Patients had received no therapy at the time of blood sampling. Profiling that covered TCR beta VDJ and CDR3 relied on genomic DNA as its template. TCRdb passed the reads through MiXCR, listing each CDR3 protein once. In the table there are roughly 250,000 distinct CDR3 sequences, 82% of which are singletons.

The V call is TRBV28, the J call TRBJ2-7; a possible D gene is TRBD2 (6 bases). Sequenced input: sorted CD4+, CD8+, or CD8+CD57+ T cells (not recorded which) from PBMCs. This sequence originates from a human donor with aplastic anemia. CDR3 sequence: CASSFAGRFYEQYF. The CDR3 bases are TGTGCCAGCAGTTTTGCGGGGCGATTCTACGAGCAGTACTTC.